This is a list of T cell receptor beta chains from one sample in a study of T cells after yellow fever vaccination. TCRdb called the 5' RACE reads again in MiXCR, with one record for every CDR3 protein. Here the sample spans approximately 330,000 distinct CDR3 sequences, approximately 12% being singletons. The sample consisted of CD4+ T cells sorted from PBMCs, taken 15 days after the yellow fever booster vaccination. These receptors originate from a young man who received the YFV17D yellow fever vaccine. Both conserved end residues are part of each CDR3. Each record gives: J gene, D gene, V gene, clone size, CDR3 DNA, CDR3 protein. D genes are given only for firm matches. Size is stated for part of the rows, as once, few or many counts, or as a class when the clone is expanded.

j_gene: TRBJ2-3; d_gene: NA; v_gene: TRBV11-3; abundance: many; CDR3nt: TGTGCCAGCAGCTTCAGGGGGGCCTCCGAGGATACGCAGTATTTT; CDR3aa: CASSFRGASEDTQYF
j_gene: TRBJ2-1; d_gene: TRBD2; v_gene: TRBV5-1; abundance: NA; CDR3nt: TGCGCCAGCAGCTTGGCTAGCGGGGGGTTTGGCTACAATGAGCAGTTCTTC; CDR3aa: CASSLASGGFGYNEQFF
j_gene: TRBJ1-4; d_gene: NA; v_gene: TRBV12-3/TRBV12-4; abundance: few; CDR3nt: TGTGCCAGCAGTTTGGGGACTAACGATGAAAAACTGTTTTTT; CDR3aa: CASSLGTNDEKLFF
j_gene: TRBJ1-1; d_gene: TRBD1; v_gene: TRBV3-1; abundance: many; CDR3nt: TGTGCCAGCAGCCAAGGGGACAGGGGAGTAACTGAAGCTTTCTTT; CDR3aa: CASSQGDRGVTEAFF
j_gene: TRBJ2-3; d_gene: NA; v_gene: TRBV5-1; abundance: few; CDR3nt: TGCGCCAGCAGCTTGAGGTATCCAGGCGGGAGCACAGATACGCAGTATTTT; CDR3aa: CASSLRYPGGSTDTQYF
j_gene: TRBJ2-7; d_gene: NA; v_gene: TRBV7-2; abundance: NA; CDR3nt: TGTGCCAGCAGCTTAGCGCGGGGGCAACGCTACGAGCAGTACTTC; CDR3aa: CASSLARGQRYEQYF
j_gene: TRBJ1-6; d_gene: NA; v_gene: TRBV3-1; abundance: NA; CDR3nt: TGCGCCAGCAGCCAAGAATGGTCTCCCTTTTCACCCCTCCACTTT; CDR3aa: CASSQEWSPFSPLHF
j_gene: TRBJ1-3; d_gene: NA; v_gene: TRBV12-3/TRBV12-4; abundance: few; CDR3nt: TGTGCCAGCAGTTTGTCGTTCCTGAGAAACACCATATATTTT; CDR3aa: CASSLSFLRNTIYF
j_gene: TRBJ2-5; d_gene: NA; v_gene: TRBV4-2; abundance: many; CDR3nt: TGTGCCAGCAGCCAAGATCCGGGGCCTGGGACCCAGTACTTC; CDR3aa: CASSQDPGPGTQYF
j_gene: TRBJ2-1; d_gene: NA; v_gene: TRBV6-1; abundance: NA; CDR3nt: TGTGCCAGCAGCCTCAACCAGGGATTTGAGCAGTTCTTC; CDR3aa: CASSLNQGFEQFF
j_gene: TRBJ2-4; d_gene: NA; v_gene: TRBV3-1; abundance: NA; CDR3nt: TGTGCCAGCAGCCGGAGGGACGGTAGGAGCATTCAGTACTTC; CDR3aa: CASSRRDGRSIQYF
j_gene: TRBJ1-2; d_gene: NA; v_gene: TRBV9; abundance: many; CDR3nt: TGTGCCAGCAGCCTCCGGGGGGGCGGGTATGGCTACACCTTC; CDR3aa: CASSLRGGGYGYTF
j_gene: TRBJ2-7; d_gene: NA; v_gene: TRBV12-3/TRBV12-4; abundance: NA; CDR3nt: TGTGCCAGCAGTCTCTATGAAACCTCCTACGAGCAGTACTTC; CDR3aa: CASSLYETSYEQYF
j_gene: TRBJ2-2; d_gene: TRBD1; v_gene: TRBV6-2/TRBV6-3; abundance: NA; CDR3nt: TGTGCCAGCAGATGGACAGGGGCCGGGGAGCTGTTTTTT; CDR3aa: CASRWTGAGELFF
j_gene: TRBJ2-5; d_gene: NA; v_gene: TRBV24-1; abundance: many; CDR3nt: TGTGCCACCAGTGAAAGAAGAGACCAAGAGACCCAGTACTTC; CDR3aa: CATSERRDQETQYF
j_gene: TRBJ1-1; d_gene: TRBD1; v_gene: TRBV6-1; abundance: NA; CDR3nt: TGTGCCAGCAGGACAGGGGGCGAGGGAACTGAAGCTTTCTTT; CDR3aa: CASRTGGEGTEAFF
j_gene: TRBJ2-5; d_gene: NA; v_gene: TRBV7-2; abundance: NA; CDR3nt: TGTGCCAGCAGCTTAAGTCGAAGCGAAGAGACCCAGTACTTC; CDR3aa: CASSLSRSEETQYF
j_gene: TRBJ1-6; d_gene: NA; v_gene: TRBV7-2; abundance: many; CDR3nt: TGTGCCAGCAGCTTAGGGGCGGGGGGTAATTCACCCCTCCACTTT; CDR3aa: CASSLGAGGNSPLHF
j_gene: TRBJ1-2; d_gene: NA; v_gene: TRBV4-1; abundance: few; CDR3nt: TGCGCCAGCAGCCAGGCCCTTGGGGCACATGGCTACACCTTC; CDR3aa: CASSQALGAHGYTF
j_gene: TRBJ1-2; d_gene: TRBD1; v_gene: TRBV20-1; abundance: NA; CDR3nt: TGCAGTGCTACTGGGACAGGGGACCACTATGGCTACACCTTC; CDR3aa: CSATGTGDHYGYTF
j_gene: TRBJ1-5; d_gene: TRBD1; v_gene: TRBV30; abundance: few; CDR3nt: TGTGCCTGGAGTCCCATCCCGGGTCAGGGGGAGCATTTT; CDR3aa: CAWSPIPGQGEHF
j_gene: TRBJ2-5; d_gene: TRBD2; v_gene: TRBV5-5; abundance: few; CDR3nt: TGTGCCAGCAGCCAACCGTTTGGCGGGGGGGCCAATCAAGAGACCCAGTACTTC; CDR3aa: CASSQPFGGGANQETQYF
j_gene: TRBJ1-5; d_gene: NA; v_gene: TRBV4-2; abundance: few; CDR3nt: TGTGCCAGCAGCCAAGAGGGGGGATACAATCAGCCCCAGCATTTT; CDR3aa: CASSQEGGYNQPQHF
j_gene: TRBJ2-1; d_gene: NA; v_gene: TRBV12-3/TRBV12-4; abundance: NA; CDR3nt: TGTGCCAGCCTGTTGGCGGGGGCCCCCCCCTATGAGCAGTTCTTC; CDR3aa: CASLLAGAPPYEQFF
j_gene: TRBJ1-1; d_gene: TRBD1; v_gene: TRBV6-2/TRBV6-3; abundance: few; CDR3nt: TGTGCCGGTAGGGGGCTGGAAACTGAAGCTTTCTTT; CDR3aa: CAGRGLETEAFF
j_gene: TRBJ2-5; d_gene: NA; v_gene: TRBV29-1; abundance: NA; CDR3nt: TGCAGCGTTGCAGGGGTCCAAGAGACCCAGTACTTC; CDR3aa: CSVAGVQETQYF
j_gene: TRBJ2-1; d_gene: NA; v_gene: TRBV7-6; abundance: NA; CDR3nt: TGTGCCAGCAGCTTAGCGGGGAAGGGTCAGCACAATGAGCAGTTCTTC; CDR3aa: CASSLAGKGQHNEQFF
j_gene: TRBJ2-3; d_gene: NA; v_gene: TRBV18; abundance: NA; CDR3nt: TGTGCCAGCTCACAAGTCTCGGGCGCAGATACGCAGTATTTT; CDR3aa: CASSQVSGADTQYF
j_gene: TRBJ2-4; d_gene: NA; v_gene: TRBV2; abundance: NA; CDR3nt: TGTGCCAGCAGTGAGACAGTGGGTCTGGTCAAAAACATTCAGTACTTC; CDR3aa: CASSETVGLVKNIQYF
j_gene: TRBJ2-1; d_gene: TRBD1; v_gene: TRBV4-1; abundance: few; CDR3nt: TGCGCCAGCAGGCCTCAGGGGGTTGCCTACAATGAGCAGTTCTTC; CDR3aa: CASRPQGVAYNEQFF
j_gene: TRBJ2-5; d_gene: TRBD2; v_gene: TRBV24-1; abundance: few; CDR3nt: TGTGCCACCAGTGGGGCGGGGGGGGCCGAGACCCAGTACTTC; CDR3aa: CATSGAGGAETQYF
j_gene: TRBJ1-2; d_gene: TRBD1; v_gene: TRBV7-2; abundance: NA; CDR3nt: TGTGCCAGCAGCTGGGACAGGGGGCCGGGTGGCTACACCTTC; CDR3aa: CASSWDRGPGGYTF
j_gene: TRBJ2-7; d_gene: NA; v_gene: TRBV18; abundance: many; CDR3nt: TGTGCCAGCTCACCCCCGGGGGAGCAGTACTTC; CDR3aa: CASSPPGEQYF
j_gene: TRBJ1-6; d_gene: NA; v_gene: TRBV5-6; abundance: few; CDR3nt: TGTGCCAGCAGCTCCATCTTCCGGGACGGATATTCACCCCTCCACTTT; CDR3aa: CASSSIFRDGYSPLHF
j_gene: TRBJ1-1; d_gene: NA; v_gene: TRBV5-1; abundance: many; CDR3nt: TGCGCCAGCAGCTGGGACGGAGAGAACACTGAAGCTTTCTTT; CDR3aa: CASSWDGENTEAFF
j_gene: TRBJ2-7; d_gene: NA; v_gene: TRBV7-2; abundance: few; CDR3nt: TGTGCCAGCAGCCCCCAGCGATCCGAGCAGTACTTC; CDR3aa: CASSPQRSEQYF
j_gene: TRBJ2-4; d_gene: NA; v_gene: TRBV13; abundance: few; CDR3nt: TGTGCCAGCAGCCGCTGGGGAGCCAAAAACATTCAGTACTTC; CDR3aa: CASSRWGAKNIQYF
j_gene: TRBJ2-3; d_gene: NA; v_gene: TRBV2; abundance: NA; CDR3nt: TGTGCCAGCAGTCTGAGCAGAGGGGGGACAGATACGCAGTATTTT; CDR3aa: CASSLSRGGTDTQYF